This section outlines one TCR beta chain sequence together with its context. Its antigen is undetermined. Other nucleotide sequences from this sample produce the same CDR3. The study drew the donors from its roughly 120-subject validation cohort, separate from the roughly 700-subject first cohort. Sequenced by immunoSEQ multiplex PCR; TCRdb stores in-frame clones only, minus some. The sample comprises about 150,000 clones, about nine tenths of which are singletons, and about 0.75% rests with the top ten. Germline values: CDR1 SGHRS, CDR2 YFSETQ. The CDR3 is 13 residues long. V was pared by 4 bases and J by 0 bases, with 7 bases between. The record originates from a study of cytomegalovirus exposure and HLA in healthy donors. Points from the study as a whole: The investigators catalogued 164 TCR beta chains as cytomegalovirus-associated. CMV antigen specificity of a few CMV-associated chains was confirmed in vitro.

The sample comprised PBMCs. This clonotype was sampled from a man younger than 35 in good health and CMV-seronegative. The chain employs TRBV5-1 and TRBJ1-1; a possible D gene is TRBD1 (6 bases). The CDR3 loop is CASSRDMNTEAFF. For the CDR3, the DNA is TGCGCCAGCAGCCGGGACATGAACACTGAAGCTTTCTTT.